One and the same sample provided the 2 T cell receptor beta chains below, sequenced in a study of cytomegalovirus exposure and HLA in healthy donors. Use of 60 Vbeta and 13 Jbeta primers characterized the PCR. Clones were sequenced by immunoSEQ multiplex PCR, and TCRdb holds only the in-frame ones, with some missing. This sample has approximately 120,000 clones, with 76% found just once. The sample taken for sequencing was PBMCs. The receptor source for this set is a woman aged 35 to 49 in good health and CMV-seropositive.

This rearrangement joins TRBV7-8 to TRBJ1-6; D is undetermined. Trimming took off 5 bases at V and 13 bases at J, with 9 bases between the two ends. The CDR3 sequence is 11 residues long. Germline assignment: CDR1 SGHVS and CDR2 FQNEAQ. The CDR3 is CASSHGEPLHF. The CDR3 region has the DNA TGTGCCAGCAGCCACGGGGAGCCCCTCCACTTT. The entire variable domain, with the rest obtained from reference TRBV7-8 and TRBJ1-6, is as follows: GAGVSQSPRYKVAKRGQDVALRCDPISGHVSLFWYQQALGQGPEFLTYFQNEAQLDKSGLPSDRFFAERPEGSVSTLKIQRTQQEDSAVYLCASSHGEPLHFGNGTRLTVT.

The sample holds a few counts of this clone. The rearrangement joins TRBV2 to TRBJ1-4, with D possibly matching TRBD1 (5 bases). CDR1 is SNHLY, CDR2 FYNNEI, per germline. Trimming removed 6 bases at V and 6 bases at J, with 17 bases between. The CDR3 runs to 15 residues. The CDR3 coding sequence is TGTGCCAGCAGCTGGGGGGGACTCGGGGATGAAAAACTGTTTTTT. The encoded protein is CASSWGGLGDEKLFF.